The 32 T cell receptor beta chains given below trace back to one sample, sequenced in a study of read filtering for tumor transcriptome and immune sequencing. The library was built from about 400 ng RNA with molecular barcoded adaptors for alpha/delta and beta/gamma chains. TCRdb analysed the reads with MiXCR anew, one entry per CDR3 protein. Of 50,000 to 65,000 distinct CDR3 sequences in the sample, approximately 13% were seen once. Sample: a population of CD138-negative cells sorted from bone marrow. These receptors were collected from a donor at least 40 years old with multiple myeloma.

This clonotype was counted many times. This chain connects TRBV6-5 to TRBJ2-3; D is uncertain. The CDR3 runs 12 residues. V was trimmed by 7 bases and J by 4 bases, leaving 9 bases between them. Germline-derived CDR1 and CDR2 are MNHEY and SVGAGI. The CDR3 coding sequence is TGTGCCAGCAATTCTCAGGCAGATACGCAGTATTTT. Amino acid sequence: CASNSQADTQYF.

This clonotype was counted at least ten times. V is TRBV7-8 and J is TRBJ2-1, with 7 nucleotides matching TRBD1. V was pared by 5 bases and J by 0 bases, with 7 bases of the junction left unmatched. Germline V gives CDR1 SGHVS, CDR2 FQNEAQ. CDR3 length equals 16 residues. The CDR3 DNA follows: TGTGCCAGCAGCAGGAAGACAGGGAGCTCCTACAATGAGCAGTTCTTC. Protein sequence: CASSRKTGSSYNEQFF.

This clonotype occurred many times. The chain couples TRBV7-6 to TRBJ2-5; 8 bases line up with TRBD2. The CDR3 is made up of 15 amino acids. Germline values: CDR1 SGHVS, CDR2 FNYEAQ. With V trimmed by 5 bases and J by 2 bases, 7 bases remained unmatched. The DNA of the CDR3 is TGTGCCAGCAGCCCACCCTCTAGCGGGCAAGAGACCCAGTACTTC. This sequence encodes CASSPPSSGQETQYF. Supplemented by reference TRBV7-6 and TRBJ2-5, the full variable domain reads GAGVSQSPRYKVTKRGQDVALRCDPISGHVSLYWYRQALGQGPEFLTYFNYEAQQDKSGLPNDRFSAERPEGSISTLTIQRTEQRDSAMYRCASSPPSSGQETQYFGPGTRLLVL.

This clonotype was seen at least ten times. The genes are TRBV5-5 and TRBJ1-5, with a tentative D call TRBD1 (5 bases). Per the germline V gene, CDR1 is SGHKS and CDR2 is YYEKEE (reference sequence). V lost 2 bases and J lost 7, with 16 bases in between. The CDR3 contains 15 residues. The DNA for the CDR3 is TGTGCCAGCAGCTTTGGAGGCACCGGGGGGCAGCCCCAGCATTTT. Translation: CASSFGGTGGQPQHF.

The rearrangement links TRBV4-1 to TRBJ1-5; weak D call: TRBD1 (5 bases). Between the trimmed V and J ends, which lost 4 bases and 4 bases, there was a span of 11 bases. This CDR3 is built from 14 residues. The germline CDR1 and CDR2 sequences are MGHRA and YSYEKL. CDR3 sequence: CASSRGPLNQPQHF. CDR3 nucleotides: TGCGCCAGCAGCCGGGGACCTTTAAATCAGCCCCAGCATTTT.

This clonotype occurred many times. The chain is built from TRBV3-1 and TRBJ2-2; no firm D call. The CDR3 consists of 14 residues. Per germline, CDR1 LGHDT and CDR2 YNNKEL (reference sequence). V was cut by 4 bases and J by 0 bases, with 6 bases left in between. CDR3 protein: CASSRAANTGELFF. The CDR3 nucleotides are TGTGCCAGCAGCCGGGCCGCGAACACCGGGGAGCTGTTTTTT. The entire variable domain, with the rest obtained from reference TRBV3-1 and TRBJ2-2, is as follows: DTAVSQTPKYLVTQMGNDKSIKCEQNLGHDTMYWYKQDSKKFLKIMFSYNNKELIINETVPNRFSPKSPDKAHLNLHINSLELGDSAVYFCASSRAANTGELFFGEGSRLTVL.

In DNA, the CDR3 is TGCGCCAGCAGCCCCAGGACAGGGACCTACGAGCAGTACTTC. Protein sequence: CASSPRTGTYEQYF. V and J are TRBV5-1 and TRBJ2-7; 8 bases are shared with TRBD1. CDR3 length: 14 amino acids. From germline, CDR1 is SGHRS and CDR2 YFSETQ. V lost 4 bases and J lost 2; bases outside the gene matches: 5.

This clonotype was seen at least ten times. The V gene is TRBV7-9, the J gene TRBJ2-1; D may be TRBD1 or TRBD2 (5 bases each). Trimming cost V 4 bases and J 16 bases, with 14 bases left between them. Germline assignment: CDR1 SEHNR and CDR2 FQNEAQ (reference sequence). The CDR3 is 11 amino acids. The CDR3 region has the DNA TGTGCCAGCAGCTCCGGGACCCGGTGTTTCTTC. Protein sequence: CASSSGTRCFF.

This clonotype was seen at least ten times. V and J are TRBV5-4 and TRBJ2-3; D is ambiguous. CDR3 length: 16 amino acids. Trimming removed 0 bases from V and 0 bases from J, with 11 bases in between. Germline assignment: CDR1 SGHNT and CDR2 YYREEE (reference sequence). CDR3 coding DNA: TGTGCCAGCAGCTTGGGTGGCACGTCTAGCACAGATACGCAGTATTTT. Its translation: CASSLGGTSSTDTQYF.

The CDR3 nucleotides read TGTGCCAGCAGAGAAACTGCGAATTCACCCCTCCACTTT. Translation: CASRETANSPLHF. The rearrangement uses TRBV9 and TRBJ1-6; D not resolved. Germline values: CDR1 SGDLS, CDR2 YYNGEE. The V end was cut by 5 bases, the J end by 7 bases, with 10 bases between. This CDR3 contains 13 residues. Filled out from reference TRBV9 and TRBJ1-6, the complete variable domain reads DSGVTQTPKHLITATGQRVTLRCSPRSGDLSVYWYQQSLDQGLQFLIQYYNGEERAKGNILERFSAQQFPDLHSELNLSSLELGDSALYFCASRETANSPLHFGNGTRLTVT.

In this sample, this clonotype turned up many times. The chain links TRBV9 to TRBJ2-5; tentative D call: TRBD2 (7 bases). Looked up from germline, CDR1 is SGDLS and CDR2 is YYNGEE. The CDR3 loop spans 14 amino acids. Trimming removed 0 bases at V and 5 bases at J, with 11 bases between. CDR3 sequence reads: CASSVVGGQETQYF. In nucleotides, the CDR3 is TGTGCCAGCAGCGTAGTGGGGGGGCAGGAGACCCAGTACTTC.

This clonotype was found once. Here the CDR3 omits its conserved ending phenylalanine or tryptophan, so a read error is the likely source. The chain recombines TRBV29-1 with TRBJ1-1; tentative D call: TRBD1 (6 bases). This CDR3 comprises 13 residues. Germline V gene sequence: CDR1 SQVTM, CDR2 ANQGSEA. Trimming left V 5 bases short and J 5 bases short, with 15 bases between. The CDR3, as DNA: TGCAGCGTTTCAGGGAGCAGGGGAACTGAAGCTTTCTCT. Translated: CSVSGSRGTEAFS.

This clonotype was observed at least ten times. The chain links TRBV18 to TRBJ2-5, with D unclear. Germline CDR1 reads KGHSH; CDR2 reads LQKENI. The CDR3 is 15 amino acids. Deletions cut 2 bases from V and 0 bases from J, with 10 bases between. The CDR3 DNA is TGTGCCAGCTCACCATTTACCACAGACCAAGAGACCCAGTACTTC. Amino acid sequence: CASSPFTTDQETQYF.

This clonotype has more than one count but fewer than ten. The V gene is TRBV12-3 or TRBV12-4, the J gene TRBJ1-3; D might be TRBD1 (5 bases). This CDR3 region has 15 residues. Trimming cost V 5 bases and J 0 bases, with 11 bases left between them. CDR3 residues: CASSPRELSGNTIYF. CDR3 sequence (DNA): TGTGCCAGCAGTCCCAGGGAGCTCTCTGGAAACACCATATATTTT.

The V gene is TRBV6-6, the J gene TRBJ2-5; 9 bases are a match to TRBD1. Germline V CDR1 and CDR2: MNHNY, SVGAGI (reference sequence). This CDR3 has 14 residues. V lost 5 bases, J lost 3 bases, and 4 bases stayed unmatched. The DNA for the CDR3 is TGTGCCAGCAGTCACCGGGACAGGGAAGAGACCCAGTACTTC. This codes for CASSHRDREETQYF.

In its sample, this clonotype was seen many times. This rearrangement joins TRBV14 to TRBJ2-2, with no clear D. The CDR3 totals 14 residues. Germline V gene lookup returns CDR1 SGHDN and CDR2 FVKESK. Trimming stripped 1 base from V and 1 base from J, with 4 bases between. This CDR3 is CASSQVQNTGELFF. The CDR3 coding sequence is TGTGCCAGCAGCCAAGTACAGAACACCGGGGAGCTGTTTTTT. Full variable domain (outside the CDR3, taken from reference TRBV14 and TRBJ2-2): EAGVTQFPSHSVIEKGQTVTLRCDPISGHDNLYWYRRVMGKEIKFLLHFVKESKQDESGMPNNRFLAERTGGTYSTLKVQPAELEDSGVYFCASSQVQNTGELFFGEGSRLTVL.

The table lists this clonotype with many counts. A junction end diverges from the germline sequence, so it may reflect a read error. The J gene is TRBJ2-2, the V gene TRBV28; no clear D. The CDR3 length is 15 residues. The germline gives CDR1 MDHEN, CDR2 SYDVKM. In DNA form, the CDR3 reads TGTGCCAGCAGTTTACCAGGATTGAACGCCGGGGAGCTGTTTTTT. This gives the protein CASSLPGLNAGELFF.

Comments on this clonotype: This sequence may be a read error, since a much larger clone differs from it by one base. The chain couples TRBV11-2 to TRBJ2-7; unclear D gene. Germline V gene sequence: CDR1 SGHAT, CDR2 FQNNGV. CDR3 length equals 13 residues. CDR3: CASSFSRHYERYF. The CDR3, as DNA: TGTGCCAGCAGCTTTAGCCGTCACTACGAGCGGTACTTC.

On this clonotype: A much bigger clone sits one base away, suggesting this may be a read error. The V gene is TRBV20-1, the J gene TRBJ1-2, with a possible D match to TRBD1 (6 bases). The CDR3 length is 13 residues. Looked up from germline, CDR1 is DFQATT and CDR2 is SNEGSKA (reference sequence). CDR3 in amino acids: CSAGDSRGNGYTF. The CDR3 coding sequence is TGCAGTGCTGGAGATTCCAGGGGTAACGGCTACACCTTC.

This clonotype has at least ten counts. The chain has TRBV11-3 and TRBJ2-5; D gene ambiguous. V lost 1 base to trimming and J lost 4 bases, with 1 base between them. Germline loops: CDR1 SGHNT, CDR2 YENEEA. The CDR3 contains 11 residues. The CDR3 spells CASSLGETQYF. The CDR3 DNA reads TGTGCCAGCAGCTTAGGAGAGACCCAGTACTTC.

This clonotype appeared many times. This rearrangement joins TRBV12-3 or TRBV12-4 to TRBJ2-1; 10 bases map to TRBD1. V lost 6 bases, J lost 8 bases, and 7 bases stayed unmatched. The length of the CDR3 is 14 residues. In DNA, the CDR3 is TGTGCCAGCAGACCTGTGGACAGGGGGGATGAGCAGTTCTTC. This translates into CASRPVDRGDEQFF.

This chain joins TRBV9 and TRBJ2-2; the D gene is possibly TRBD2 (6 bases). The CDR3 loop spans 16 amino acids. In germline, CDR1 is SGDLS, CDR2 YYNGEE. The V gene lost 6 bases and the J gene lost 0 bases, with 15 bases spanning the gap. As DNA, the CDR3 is TGTGCCAGCACTCCGGGGTTAGCGGCGAACACCGGGGAGCTGTTTTTT. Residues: CASTPGLAANTGELFF.

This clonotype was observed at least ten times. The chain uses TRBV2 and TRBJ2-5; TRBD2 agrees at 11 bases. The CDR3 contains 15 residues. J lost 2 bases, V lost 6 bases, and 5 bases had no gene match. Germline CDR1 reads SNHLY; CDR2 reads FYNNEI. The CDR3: CASRILAGGQETQYF. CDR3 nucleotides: TGTGCCAGCAGGATTCTAGCGGGGGGACAAGAGACCCAGTACTTC.

The CDR3 here is CASFTGGLLPYNEQFF. The CDR3 DNA is TGTGCCAGCTTCACAGGGGGCCTCTTACCTTACAATGAGCAGTTCTTC. The gene calls are TRBV6-2 or TRBV6-3 and TRBJ2-1; 9 nucleotides match TRBD1. The germline V gene has CDR1 MNHEY and CDR2 SVGEGT. The CDR3 has 16 amino acids. The J segment lost 4 bases and the V segment lost 8 bases, leaving 12 bases of the junction unmatched.

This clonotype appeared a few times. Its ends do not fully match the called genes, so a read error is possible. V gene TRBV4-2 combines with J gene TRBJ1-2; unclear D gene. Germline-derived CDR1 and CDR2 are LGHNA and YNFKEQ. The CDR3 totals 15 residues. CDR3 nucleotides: TGTGCCAGCGGCCAAGATAGGACGGGGAATTATGGCTACACCTTC. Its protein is CASGQDRTGNYGYTF.

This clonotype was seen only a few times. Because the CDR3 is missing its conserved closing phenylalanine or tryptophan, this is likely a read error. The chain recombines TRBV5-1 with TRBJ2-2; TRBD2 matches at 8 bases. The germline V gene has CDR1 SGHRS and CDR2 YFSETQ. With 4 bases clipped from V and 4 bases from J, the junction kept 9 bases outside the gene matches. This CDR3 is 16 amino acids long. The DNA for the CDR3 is TGCGCCAGCAGCGAGAGCCGGGCGGGAGGCACCGGGGAGCTGTTTCTT. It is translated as CASSESRAGGTGELFL.

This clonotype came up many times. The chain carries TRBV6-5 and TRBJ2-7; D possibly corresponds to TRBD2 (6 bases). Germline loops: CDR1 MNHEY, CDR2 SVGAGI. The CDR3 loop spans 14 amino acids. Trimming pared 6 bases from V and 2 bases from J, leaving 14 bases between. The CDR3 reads CASRSGVLTYEQYF. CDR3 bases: TGTGCCAGCAGGTCGGGAGTTCTCACCTACGAGCAGTACTTC.

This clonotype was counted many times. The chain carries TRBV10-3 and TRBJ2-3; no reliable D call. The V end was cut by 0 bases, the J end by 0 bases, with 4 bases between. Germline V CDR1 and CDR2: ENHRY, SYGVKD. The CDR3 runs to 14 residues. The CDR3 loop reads CAISESGSTDTQYF. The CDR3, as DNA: TGTGCCATCAGTGAGTCGGGGAGCACAGATACGCAGTATTTT.

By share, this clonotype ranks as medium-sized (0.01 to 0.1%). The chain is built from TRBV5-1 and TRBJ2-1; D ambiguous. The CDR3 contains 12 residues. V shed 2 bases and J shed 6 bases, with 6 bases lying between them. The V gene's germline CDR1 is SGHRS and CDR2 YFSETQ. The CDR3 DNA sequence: TGCGCCAGCAGCTTTCCTACCAATGAGCAGTTCTTC. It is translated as CASSFPTNEQFF. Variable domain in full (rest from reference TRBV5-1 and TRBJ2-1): KAGVTQTPRYLIKTRGQQVTLSCSPISGHRSVSWYQQTPGQGLQFLFEYFSETQRNKGNFPGRFSGRQFSNSRSEMNVSTLELGDSALYLCASSFPTNEQFFGPGTRLTVL.

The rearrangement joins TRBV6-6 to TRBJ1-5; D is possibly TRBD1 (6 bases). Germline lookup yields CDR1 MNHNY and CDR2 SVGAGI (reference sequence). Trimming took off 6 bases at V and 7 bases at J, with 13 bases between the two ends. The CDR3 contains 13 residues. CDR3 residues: CASRGQSGQPQHF. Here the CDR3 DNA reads TGTGCCAGCAGAGGACAGAGTGGCCAGCCCCAGCATTTT.

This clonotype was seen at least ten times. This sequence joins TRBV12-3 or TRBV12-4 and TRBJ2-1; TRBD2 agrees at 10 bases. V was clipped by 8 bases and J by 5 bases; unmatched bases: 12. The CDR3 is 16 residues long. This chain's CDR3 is CASGLASGGPHNEQFF. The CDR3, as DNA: TGTGCCAGCGGTCTTGCTAGCGGGGGCCCGCACAATGAGCAGTTCTTC.

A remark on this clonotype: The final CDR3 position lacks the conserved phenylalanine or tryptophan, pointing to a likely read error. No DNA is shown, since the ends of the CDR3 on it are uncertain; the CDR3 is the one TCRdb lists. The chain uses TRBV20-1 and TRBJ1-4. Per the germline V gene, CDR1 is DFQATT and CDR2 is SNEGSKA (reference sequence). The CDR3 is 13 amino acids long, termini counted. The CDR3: CSVSATSNEKLSS.